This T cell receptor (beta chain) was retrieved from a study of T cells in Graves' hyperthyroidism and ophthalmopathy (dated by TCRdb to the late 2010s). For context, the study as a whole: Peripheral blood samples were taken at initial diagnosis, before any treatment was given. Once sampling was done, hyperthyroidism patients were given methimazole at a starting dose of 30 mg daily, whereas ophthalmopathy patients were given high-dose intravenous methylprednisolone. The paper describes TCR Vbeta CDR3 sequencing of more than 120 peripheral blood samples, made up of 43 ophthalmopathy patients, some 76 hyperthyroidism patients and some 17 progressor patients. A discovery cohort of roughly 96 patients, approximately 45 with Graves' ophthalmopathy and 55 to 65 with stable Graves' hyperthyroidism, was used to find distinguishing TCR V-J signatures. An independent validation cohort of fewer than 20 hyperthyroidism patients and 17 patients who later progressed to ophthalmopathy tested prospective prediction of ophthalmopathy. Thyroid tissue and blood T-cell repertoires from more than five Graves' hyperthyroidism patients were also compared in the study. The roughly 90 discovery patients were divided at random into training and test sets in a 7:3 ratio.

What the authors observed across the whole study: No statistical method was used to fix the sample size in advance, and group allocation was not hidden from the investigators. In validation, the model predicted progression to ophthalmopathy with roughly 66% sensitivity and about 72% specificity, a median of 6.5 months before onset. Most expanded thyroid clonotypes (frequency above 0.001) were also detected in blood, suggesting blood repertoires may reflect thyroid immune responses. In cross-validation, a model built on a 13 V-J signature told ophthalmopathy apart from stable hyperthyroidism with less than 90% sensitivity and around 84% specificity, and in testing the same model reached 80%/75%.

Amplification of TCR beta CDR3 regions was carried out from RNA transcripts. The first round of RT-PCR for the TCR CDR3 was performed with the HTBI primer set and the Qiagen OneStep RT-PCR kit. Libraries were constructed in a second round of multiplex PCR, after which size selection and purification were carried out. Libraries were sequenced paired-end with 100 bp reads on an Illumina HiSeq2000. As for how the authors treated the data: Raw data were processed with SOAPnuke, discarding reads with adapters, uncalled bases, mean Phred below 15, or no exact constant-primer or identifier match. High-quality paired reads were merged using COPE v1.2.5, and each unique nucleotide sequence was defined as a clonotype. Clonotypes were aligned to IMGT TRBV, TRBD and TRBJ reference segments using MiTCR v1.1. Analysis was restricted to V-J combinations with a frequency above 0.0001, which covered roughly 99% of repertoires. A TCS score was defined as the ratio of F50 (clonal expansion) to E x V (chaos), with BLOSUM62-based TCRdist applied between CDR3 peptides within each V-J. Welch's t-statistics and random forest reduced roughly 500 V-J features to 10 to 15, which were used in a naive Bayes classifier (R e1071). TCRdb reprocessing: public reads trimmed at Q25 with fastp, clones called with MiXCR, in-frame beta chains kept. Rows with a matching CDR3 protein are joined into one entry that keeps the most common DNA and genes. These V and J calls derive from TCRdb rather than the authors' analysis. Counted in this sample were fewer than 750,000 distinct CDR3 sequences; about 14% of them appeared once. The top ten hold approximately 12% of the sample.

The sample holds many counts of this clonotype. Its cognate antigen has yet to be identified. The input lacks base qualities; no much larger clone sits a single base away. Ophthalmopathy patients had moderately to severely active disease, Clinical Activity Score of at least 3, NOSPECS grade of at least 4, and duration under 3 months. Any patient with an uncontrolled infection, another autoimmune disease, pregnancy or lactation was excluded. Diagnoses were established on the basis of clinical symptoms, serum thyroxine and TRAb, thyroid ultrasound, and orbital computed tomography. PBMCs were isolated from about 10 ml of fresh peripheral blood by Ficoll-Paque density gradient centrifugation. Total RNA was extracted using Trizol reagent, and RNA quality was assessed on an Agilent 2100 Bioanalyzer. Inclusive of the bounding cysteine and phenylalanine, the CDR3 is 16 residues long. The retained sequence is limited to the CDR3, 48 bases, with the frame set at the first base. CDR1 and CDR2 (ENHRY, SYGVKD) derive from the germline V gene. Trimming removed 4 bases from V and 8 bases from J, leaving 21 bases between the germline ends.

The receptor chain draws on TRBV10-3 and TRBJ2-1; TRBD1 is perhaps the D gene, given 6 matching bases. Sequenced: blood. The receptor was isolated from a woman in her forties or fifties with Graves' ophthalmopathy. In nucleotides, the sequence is TGTGCCATCAGTGGGGCAGGGGCGCCGGATTATGATGAGCAGTTCTTC. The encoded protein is CAISGAGAPDYDEQFF.